This is a list of T cell receptor beta chains from one sample in a study of PD-1 blockade in mismatch repair-deficient tumors. Profiled with immunoSEQ multiplex PCR; TCRdb holds only in-frame clones, not every one. This table holds fewer than 50,000 clones, around 79% found once. The sample here was peripheral blood, taken 4 weeks after starting pembrolizumab. The receptors derive from an adult with mismatch repair-deficient cancer. Each CDR3 is given with its conserved first and last residue. Fields, in order: D gene, V gene, J gene, clone size, CDR3 protein, CDR3 DNA. D genes are given only for firm matches. A clone size is listed for some rows: how often the clone was seen (once, few, many), or a class if it is expanded.

>TRBD1|TRBV19|TRBJ2-7|NA
CASSSKTGGVEQYF
TGTGCCAGTAGTTCGAAGACAGGGGGCGTCGAGCAGTACTTC
>NA|TRBV27|TRBJ1-2|NA
CASSVGRDLPMYGYTF
TGTGCCAGCAGTGTCGGCCGGGACCTGCCTATGTATGGCTACACCTTC
>NA|TRBV7-2|TRBJ2-7|many
CASSFSGYEQYF
TGTGCCAGCAGCTTTTCAGGGTACGAGCAGTACTTC
>NA|TRBV11-2|TRBJ2-1|NA
CASSYDNNEQFF
TGTGCCAGCAGCTACGACAACAATGAGCAGTTCTTC
>NA|TRBV18|TRBJ2-3|NA
CASSFSAGGATDTQYF
TGTGCCAGCTCATTTTCCGCGGGCGGGGCCACAGATACGCAGTATTTT
>TRBD1|TRBV7-2|TRBJ1-3|NA
CASSLATQGYGNTIYF
TGTGCCAGCAGCTTAGCGACACAGGGGTATGGAAACACCATATATTTT
>TRBD1|TRBV7-8|TRBJ1-1|NA
CASSPDRGSTEAFF
TGTGCCAGCAGCCCCGACAGGGGGTCTACTGAAGCTTTCTTT
>TRBD2|TRBV7-2|TRBJ2-3|NA
CASSRLASPDTQYF
TGTGCCAGCAGCCGACTAGCGAGCCCAGATACGCAGTATTTT
>TRBD2|TRBV5-4|TRBJ2-1|NA
CASSWDYYNEQFF
TGTGCCAGCAGCTGGGACTACTACAATGAGCAGTTCTTC
>TRBD1|TRBV7-9|TRBJ2-7|NA
CASSLGRGGTGDYEQYF
TGTGCCAGCAGCTTAGGGCGAGGGGGGACAGGGGACTACGAGCAGTACTTC
>NA|TRBV28|TRBJ2-7|NA
CASSSRVSYEQYF
TGTGCCAGCAGTTCCCGGGTTTCCTACGAGCAGTACTTC
>TRBD1|TRBV19|TRBJ2-5|NA
CASSRQGKGETQYF
TGTGCCAGTAGCCGACAGGGGAAGGGGGAGACCCAGTACTTC
>NA|TRBV5-6|TRBJ2-3|NA
CASSLSTDTQYF
TGTGCCAGCAGTTTGAGCACAGATACGCAGTATTTT
>TRBD2|TRBV2|TRBJ2-1|NA
CASSAPGLAGEREQFF
TGTGCCAGCAGCGCCCCGGGACTAGCGGGAGAACGGGAGCAGTTCTTC
>NA|TRBV18|TRBJ2-3|NA
CASSGLMMLRTDTQYF
TGTGCCAGCTCAGGTTTGATGATGCTCAGAACAGATACGCAGTATTTT
>NA|TRBV30|TRBJ2-7|NA
CAWNGRTYEQYF
TGTGCCTGGAACGGCAGGACCTACGAGCAGTACTTC
>TRBD1|TRBV6-1|TRBJ1-1|NA
CASSAGTGLAEAFF
TGTGCCAGCAGTGCAGGGACAGGGCTCGCTGAAGCTTTCTTT
>NA|TRBV6-1|TRBJ2-1|NA
CASRENPYNEQFF
TGTGCCAGCAGGGAGAACCCCTACAATGAGCAGTTCTTC
>NA|TRBV18|TRBJ2-3|once
CASSPADTQYF
TGTGCCAGCTCACCAGCAGATACGCAGTATTTT
>TRBD2|TRBV6-4|TRBJ2-3|NA
CASSPLAGGPQDTQYF
TGTGCCAGCTCTCCACTAGCGGGAGGGCCACAAGATACGCAGTATTTT
>NA|TRBV5-4|TRBJ1-1|NA
CASSLPSGGTEAFF
TGTGCCAGCAGCTTACCCAGCGGGGGAACTGAAGCTTTCTTT
>NA|TRBV4-1|TRBJ2-1|once
CASSQDRPRGNEQFF
TGCGCCAGCAGCCAAGATCGTCCCAGGGGCAATGAGCAGTTCTTC
>TRBD2|TRBV7-8|TRBJ2-4|NA
CASSLARGTLAKNIQYF
TGTGCCAGCAGCTTAGCGCGGGGGACCTTAGCCAAAAACATTCAGTACTTC
>NA|TRBV5-1|TRBJ1-3|few
CASSDAPLGSGNTIYF
TGCGCCAGCAGCGACGCCCCCTTGGGATCTGGAAACACCATATATTTT
>TRBD2|TRBV7-9|TRBJ2-7|NA
CASSPLAGGNEQYF
TGTGCCAGCAGCCCGTTAGCGGGAGGAAACGAGCAGTACTTC
>NA|TRBV7-2|TRBJ1-1|NA
CASSFSGNTEAFF
TGTGCCAGCAGCTTTTCCGGGAACACTGAAGCTTTCTTT
>NA|TRBV6-4|TRBJ2-3|NA
CASSPSGGSADTQYF
TGTGCCAGCAGTCCCTCTGGAGGGAGTGCAGATACGCAGTATTTT
>NA|TRBV5-6|TRBJ1-1|NA
CASARPLDRWDPLGTEAFF
TGTGCCAGCGCCCGACCTCTCGACCGCTGGGACCCCTTAGGCACTGAAGCTTTCTTT
>NA|TRBV7-2|TRBJ1-2|NA
CASSLVGFGNYGYTF
TGTGCCAGCAGCTTAGTGGGTTTCGGTAACTATGGCTACACCTTC
>NA|TRBV27|TRBJ2-4|NA
CASSLTGAKNIQYF
TGTGCCAGCAGTTTAACGGGGGCCAAAAACATTCAGTACTTC
>NA|TRBV2|TRBJ1-5|NA
CASGEPTQPQHF
TGTGCCAGCGGGGAACCGACTCAGCCCCAGCATTTT
>TRBD2|TRBV6-4|TRBJ2-1|few
CASSEAGGHNEQFF
TGTGCCAGCAGTGAAGCGGGAGGTCACAATGAGCAGTTCTTC